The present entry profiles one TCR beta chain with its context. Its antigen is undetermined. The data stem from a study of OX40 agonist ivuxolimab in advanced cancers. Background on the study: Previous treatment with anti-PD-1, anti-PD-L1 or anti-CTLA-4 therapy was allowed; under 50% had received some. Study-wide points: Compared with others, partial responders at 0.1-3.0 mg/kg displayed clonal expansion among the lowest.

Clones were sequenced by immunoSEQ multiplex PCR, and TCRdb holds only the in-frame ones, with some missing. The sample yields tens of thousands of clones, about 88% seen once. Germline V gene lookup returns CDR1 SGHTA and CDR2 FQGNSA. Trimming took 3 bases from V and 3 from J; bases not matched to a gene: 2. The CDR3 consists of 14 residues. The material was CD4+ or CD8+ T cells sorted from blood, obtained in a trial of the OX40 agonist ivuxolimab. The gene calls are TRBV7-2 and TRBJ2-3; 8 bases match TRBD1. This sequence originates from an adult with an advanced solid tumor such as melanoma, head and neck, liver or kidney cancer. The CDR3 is CASSFRQGTDTQYF. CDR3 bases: TGTGCCAGCAGCTTCAGACAGGGGACAGATACGCAGTATTTT.